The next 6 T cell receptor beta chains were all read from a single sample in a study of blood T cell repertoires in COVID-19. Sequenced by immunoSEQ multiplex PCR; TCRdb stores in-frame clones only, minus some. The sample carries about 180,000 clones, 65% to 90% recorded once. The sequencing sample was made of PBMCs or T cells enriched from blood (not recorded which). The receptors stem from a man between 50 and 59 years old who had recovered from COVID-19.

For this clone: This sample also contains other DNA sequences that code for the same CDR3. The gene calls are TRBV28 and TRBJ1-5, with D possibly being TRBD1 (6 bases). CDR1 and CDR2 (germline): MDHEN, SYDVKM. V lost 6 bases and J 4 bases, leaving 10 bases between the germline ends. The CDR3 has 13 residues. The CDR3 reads CASSPDSNQPQHF. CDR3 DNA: TGTGCCAGCAGCCCGGACAGTAATCAGCCCCAGCATTTT.

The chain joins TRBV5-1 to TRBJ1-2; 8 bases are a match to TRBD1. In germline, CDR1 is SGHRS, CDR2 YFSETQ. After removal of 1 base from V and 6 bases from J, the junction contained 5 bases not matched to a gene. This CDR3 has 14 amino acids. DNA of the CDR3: TGCGCCAGCAGCTTGAGGGCAGGGGGCAATGGCTACACCTTC. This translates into CASSLRAGGNGYTF.

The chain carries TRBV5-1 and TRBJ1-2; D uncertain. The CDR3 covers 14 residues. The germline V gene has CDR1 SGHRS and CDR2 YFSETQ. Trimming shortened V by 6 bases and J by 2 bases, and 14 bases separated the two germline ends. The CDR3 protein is CASNPSTQNYGYTF. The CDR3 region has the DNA TGCGCCAGCAACCCATCAACTCAAAACTATGGCTACACCTTC.

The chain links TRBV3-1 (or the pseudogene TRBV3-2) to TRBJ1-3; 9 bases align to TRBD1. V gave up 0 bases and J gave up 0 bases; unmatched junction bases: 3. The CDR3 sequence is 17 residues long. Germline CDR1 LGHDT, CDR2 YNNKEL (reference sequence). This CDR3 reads CASSQDGTGISGNTIYF. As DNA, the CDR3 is TGTGCCAGCAGCCAAGATGGGACAGGGATCTCTGGAAACACCATATATTTT.

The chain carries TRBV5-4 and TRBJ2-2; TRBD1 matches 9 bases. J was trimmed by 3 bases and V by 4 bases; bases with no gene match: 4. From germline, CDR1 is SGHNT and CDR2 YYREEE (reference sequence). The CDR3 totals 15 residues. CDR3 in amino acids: CASSVGQGYTGELFF. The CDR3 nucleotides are TGTGCCAGCAGCGTGGGACAGGGATACACCGGGGAGCTGTTTTTT. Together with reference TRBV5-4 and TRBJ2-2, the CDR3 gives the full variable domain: ETGVTQSPTHLIKTRGQQVTLRCSSQSGHNTVSWYQQALGQGPQFIFQYYREEENGRGNFPPRFSGLQFPNYSSELNVNALELDDSALYLCASSVGQGYTGELFFGEGSRLTVL.

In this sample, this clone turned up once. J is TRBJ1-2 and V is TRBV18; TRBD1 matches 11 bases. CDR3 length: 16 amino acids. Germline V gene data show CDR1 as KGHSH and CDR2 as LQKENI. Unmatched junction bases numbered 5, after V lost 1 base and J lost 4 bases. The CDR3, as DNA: TGTGCCAGCTCACCACTCGGGACAGGGGGGAGCTATGGCTACACCTTC. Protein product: CASSPLGTGGSYGYTF.